The T cell receptor (beta chain) under discussion was sequenced for a study of CD8 T cells in Susac syndrome. About this clonotype itself: Its cognate antigen is unknown.

Overall study results and limits: Clonal expansion involving Susac CD8+ cells peaked in TEMRA cells and active patients.

Reverse transcription of about 0.5 to 1 ug RNA was carried out with random hexamers. MiXCR, run by TCRdb on the immunoSEQ multiplex PCR reads, gives a single entry per CDR3 protein. The sample yields about 53,000 distinct CDR3 sequences, 85% to 95% seen once. The study sequenced TCR beta in blood CD8+ and CD4+ T cells. The TCR sequence derives from a human donor with Susac syndrome. Sequencing was done on a sample of CD8+ T cells from PBMCs.

Here the CDR3 DNA reads TGCAGTGCTCTCACTAGCGGGGCCTCCTACGAGCAGTACTTC. Translating gives CSALTSGASYEQYF. This sequence joins TRBV20-1 and TRBJ2-7; 10 bases agree with TRBD2. The germline gives CDR1 DFQATT, CDR2 SNEGSKA (reference sequence). V shed 5 bases, J shed 0 bases, and the junction held 4 bases outside the gene matches. This CDR3 contains 14 residues.